Listed below are T cell receptor beta chains from one sample, sequenced in a study of blood T cell repertoires in COVID-19. Data came from immunoSEQ multiplex PCR; TCRdb stores just in-frame clones and leaves some out. The sample lists a few hundred thousand clones, around 88% occurring once. The sample consisted of peripheral blood. Receptor source: a man older than 75 with acute or convalescent COVID-19. The CDR3 runs from the conserved cysteine through the conserved F or W. A D gene is named only where the DNA matches it firmly. Clone size is not always given. Where it is, it says once, few, many or a class for expanded clones.

J gene: TRBJ2-2
clone size: -
D gene: TRBD1
V gene: TRBV6-2/TRBV6-3
CDR3 protein: CASSYSRTGVTGELFF
CDR3 DNA: TGTGCCAGCAGTTATTCCCGGACAGGAGTCACCGGGGAGCTGTTTTTT

J gene: TRBJ2-7
clone size: -
D gene: TRBD1
V gene: TRBV5-4
CDR3 protein: CASSLATGGFSISYEQYF
CDR3 DNA: TGTGCCAGCAGCTTGGCAACAGGGGGCTTTTCTATCTCCTACGAGCAGTACTTC

J gene: TRBJ2-1
clone size: -
D gene: TRBD2
V gene: TRBV28
CDR3 protein: CMTSGGPGGLEQFF
CDR3 DNA: TGTATGACTAGCGGGGGGCCCGGGGGGCTTGAGCAGTTCTTC

J gene: TRBJ1-5
clone size: -
D gene: TRBD1
V gene: TRBV7-2
CDR3 protein: CASSPTGAQPQHF
CDR3 DNA: TGTGCCAGCAGCCCGACAGGGGCTCAGCCCCAGCATTTT

J gene: TRBJ1-2
clone size: -
D gene: -
V gene: TRBV9
CDR3 protein: CASSAGFKDGYTF
CDR3 DNA: TGTGCCAGCAGCGCGGGATTTAAGGATGGCTACACCTTC

J gene: TRBJ2-3
clone size: -
D gene: -
V gene: TRBV14
CDR3 protein: CASSQFFRTSSTDTQYF
CDR3 DNA: TGTGCCAGTAGCCAGTTCTTCCGAACGTCTAGTACAGATACGCAGTATTTT

J gene: TRBJ2-3
clone size: -
D gene: TRBD2
V gene: TRBV5-1
CDR3 protein: CASSQSRGADTQYF
CDR3 DNA: TGCGCCAGCAGCCAGAGCCGGGGGGCAGATACGCAGTATTTT

J gene: TRBJ1-2
clone size: -
D gene: TRBD1
V gene: TRBV29-1
CDR3 protein: CSVVTGVYYGYTF
CDR3 DNA: TGCAGCGTCGTGACAGGGGTATACTATGGCTACACCTTC

J gene: TRBJ2-1
clone size: -
D gene: TRBD2
V gene: TRBV7-3
CDR3 protein: CASSPMRTSGKYNEQFF
CDR3 DNA: TGTGCCAGCAGCCCGATGAGGACTAGCGGCAAATACAATGAGCAGTTCTTC

J gene: TRBJ2-2
clone size: -
D gene: TRBD1
V gene: TRBV7-2
CDR3 protein: CASSTGQGRYTGELFF
CDR3 DNA: TGTGCCAGCAGCACCGGACAGGGGCGATACACCGGGGAGCTGTTTTTT

J gene: TRBJ2-5
clone size: -
D gene: -
V gene: TRBV7-9
CDR3 protein: CASSGGTTGAQYF
CDR3 DNA: TGTGCCAGCTCCGGGGGAACCACAGGGGCCCAGTACTTC

J gene: TRBJ2-3
clone size: once
D gene: -
V gene: TRBV12-3/TRBV12-4
CDR3 protein: CAIPSLRKDTQYF
CDR3 DNA: TGTGCCATCCCCTCCCTGCGCAAAGATACGCAGTATTTT

J gene: TRBJ1-1
clone size: -
D gene: TRBD1
V gene: TRBV2
CDR3 protein: CASRTGGVSEAFF
CDR3 DNA: TGTGCCAGCAGAACAGGGGGCGTCTCTGAAGCTTTCTTT

J gene: TRBJ1-5
clone size: -
D gene: -
V gene: TRBV5-6
CDR3 protein: CASSRTVSNQPQHF
CDR3 DNA: TGTGCCAGCAGCCGCACAGTGAGCAATCAGCCCCAGCATTTT

J gene: TRBJ2-1
clone size: -
D gene: TRBD1
V gene: TRBV24-1
CDR3 protein: CATSVAGQGAIEQFF
CDR3 DNA: TGTGCCACCAGTGTTGCTGGACAGGGGGCGATTGAGCAGTTCTTC

J gene: TRBJ2-1
clone size: -
D gene: TRBD2
V gene: TRBV29-1
CDR3 protein: CSVRGEPYNEQFF
CDR3 DNA: TGCAGCGTTCGGGGGGAACCGTACAATGAGCAGTTCTTC

J gene: TRBJ1-1
clone size: once
D gene: -
V gene: TRBV5-1
CDR3 protein: CASSLITPSGRGAFF
CDR3 DNA: TGCGCCAGCAGCTTGATTACGCCGTCAGGGCGGGGGGCTTTCTTT

J gene: TRBJ2-1
clone size: few
D gene: TRBD2
V gene: TRBV2
CDR3 protein: CASSVAGGAEQFF
CDR3 DNA: TGTGCCAGCAGTGTAGCGGGAGGCGCTGAGCAGTTCTTC

J gene: TRBJ1-2
clone size: -
D gene: TRBD1
V gene: TRBV9
CDR3 protein: CASSAGQGNPPNYGYTF
CDR3 DNA: TGTGCCAGCAGCGCCGGACAGGGGAACCCTCCTAACTATGGCTACACCTTC

J gene: TRBJ2-7
clone size: -
D gene: -
V gene: TRBV27
CDR3 protein: CASSPGGLREQYF
CDR3 DNA: TGTGCCAGCAGTCCAGGAGGGCTTCGAGAGCAGTACTTC

J gene: TRBJ1-4
clone size: once
D gene: -
V gene: TRBV9
CDR3 protein: CASSIGRGATNEKLFF
CDR3 DNA: TGTGCCAGCAGCATTGGGAGGGGGGCAACTAATGAAAAACTGTTTTTT

J gene: TRBJ1-2
clone size: -
D gene: -
V gene: TRBV29-1
CDR3 protein: CSVDPGWGGGYGYTF
CDR3 DNA: TGCAGCGTTGACCCCGGCTGGGGGGGCGGCTATGGCTACACCTTC

J gene: TRBJ1-2
clone size: -
D gene: TRBD1
V gene: TRBV5-1
CDR3 protein: CASSSGTGAIYGYTF
CDR3 DNA: TGCGCCAGCAGCTCCGGGACAGGGGCTATCTATGGCTACACCTTC